A single sample gave rise to the 16 T cell receptor beta chains below, sequenced in a study of T-cell memory formation after mild COVID-19. TCRdb analysed the 5' RACE reads with MiXCR anew, one entry per CDR3 protein. There are 450,000 or so distinct CDR3 sequences in the sample; 15% to 25% occur only once, and about 8.1% lies in the top ten. Sequencing input: PBMCs or a T cell subset sorted from them (not recorded which). Every receptor here comes from an adult woman who had mild COVID-19 (a few samples of this study predate the infection). Cell type and time point are not known.

The table lists this clonotype with a count of one. J is TRBJ1-1 and V is TRBV29-1, with D possibly matching TRBD1 (5 bases). Trimming took off 5 bases at V and 2 bases at J, with 12 bases between the two ends. This CDR3 has 13 residues. Germline CDR1 and CDR2: SQVTM and ANQGSEA. CDR3 DNA sequence: TGCAGCGTTAGGACACAGGCTAACACTGAAGCTTTCTTT. This encodes CSVRTQANTEAFF.

The chain employs TRBV4-3 and TRBJ2-4; D may match TRBD1 or TRBD2 (5 bases each). The germline V gene has CDR1 LGHNA and CDR2 YSLEER. The CDR3 runs 11 residues. The germline V and J ends were trimmed by 1 base and 16 bases, with 11 bases remaining between them. The CDR3 loop is CASSQGQGVYF. Here the CDR3 DNA reads TGCGCCAGCAGCCAAGGGCAGGGAGTTTACTTC.

The CDR3 loop is CASSQTGIQNIQYF. The CDR3 DNA reads TGCGCCAGCAGCCAAACAGGGATTCAAAACATTCAGTACTTC. V gene TRBV4-1 combines with J gene TRBJ2-4, with a possible D match to TRBD1 (6 bases). Looked up from germline, CDR1 is MGHRA and CDR2 is YSYEKL. Trimming cost V 2 bases and J 5 bases, with 10 bases left between them. This CDR3 is 14 amino acids long.

This clonotype has only a few counts. The V gene is TRBV24-1, the J gene TRBJ2-7; 7 nucleotides agree with TRBD1. The germline V gene has CDR1 KGHDR and CDR2 SFDVKD. The J segment lost 5 bases and the V segment lost 9 bases, leaving 9 bases of the junction unmatched. This CDR3 region has 13 residues. The CDR3 loop is CATEGGASDEQYF. The CDR3 nucleotides read TGTGCCACCGAAGGGGGCGCGTCCGACGAGCAGTACTTC.

The chain recombines TRBV5-1 with TRBJ1-1; D gene uncertain. From germline, CDR1 is SGHRS and CDR2 YFSETQ. The length of the CDR3 is 14 residues. Trimming removed 4 bases from V and 7 bases from J, with 17 bases in between. The CDR3 sequence: CASSPRGIVIEAFF. The CDR3 coding sequence is TGCGCCAGCAGCCCTAGAGGGATAGTTATTGAAGCTTTCTTT. Full variable domain (missing parts from reference TRBV5-1 and TRBJ1-1): KAGVTQTPRYLIKTRGQQVTLSCSPISGHRSVSWYQQTPGQGLQFLFEYFSETQRNKGNFPGRFSGRQFSNSRSEMNVSTLELGDSALYLCASSPRGIVIEAFFGQGTRLTVV.

The sample holds a few counts of this clonotype. The chain uses TRBV9 and TRBJ2-3; D is undetermined. Between the trimmed V and J ends, which lost 0 bases and 0 bases, there was a span of 8 bases. CDR1 is SGDLS and CDR2 is YYNGEE in the germline V gene. The CDR3 loop spans 15 amino acids. CDR3 nucleotides: TGTGCCAGCAGCGTAGTCGGCCTCAGCACAGATACGCAGTATTTT. Protein sequence: CASSVVGLSTDTQYF.

The chain joins TRBV19 to TRBJ2-7, with 7 positions matching TRBD2. The CDR3 totals 14 residues. V shed 3 bases and J 5 bases; nucleotides not matched to a gene: 7. CDR1 is LNHDA, CDR2 SQIVND, per germline (reference sequence). CDR3 sequence (DNA): TGTGCCAGTAGTATTATCGGGAGGAGGAACGAGCAGTACTTC. Translation: CASSIIGRRNEQYF.

This chain joins TRBV10-3 and TRBJ1-2; D might be TRBD1 (5 bases). The CDR3 runs to 11 residues. Trimming took 11 bases from V and 5 from J, leaving 12 bases between them. Germline CDR1 reads ENHRY; CDR2 reads SYGVKD. Here the CDR3 reads CAFQGGYGYTF. CDR3 nucleotide sequence: TGTGCCTTCCAGGGAGGTTATGGCTACACCTTC.

This clonotype showed up just a few times. This CDR3 reads CASSVGQAFQETQYF. For the CDR3, the DNA is TGTGCCAGCAGCGTAGGTCAAGCATTCCAAGAGACCCAGTACTTC. The V gene is TRBV9, the J gene TRBJ2-5; D not certain. The CDR3 runs 15 residues. Trimming pared 0 bases from V and 1 base from J, leaving 10 bases between. Germline V gives CDR1 SGDLS, CDR2 YYNGEE.

This clonotype appeared many times. The chain combines TRBV5-1 with TRBJ2-1; 8 bases map to TRBD1. CDR3 length equals 15 residues. The germline gives CDR1 SGHRS, CDR2 YFSETQ. V lost 1 base, J lost 0 bases, and 0 bases stayed unmatched. The CDR3 reads CASSLTGGSYNEQFF. The DNA for the CDR3 is TGCGCCAGCAGCTTGACAGGGGGCTCCTACAATGAGCAGTTCTTC.

The rearrangement uses TRBV3-1 and TRBJ1-2; D might be TRBD1 (6 bases). The CDR3 contains 15 residues. Germline assignment: CDR1 LGHDT and CDR2 YNNKEL (reference sequence). Trimming left V 5 bases short and J 4 bases short, with 17 bases between. The CDR3 spells CASSSQGRGAYGYTF. The CDR3 DNA follows: TGTGCCAGCAGCTCACAGGGACGGGGCGCCTATGGCTACACCTTC. Together with reference TRBV3-1 and TRBJ1-2, the CDR3 gives the full variable domain: DTAVSQTPKYLVTQMGNDKSIKCEQNLGHDTMYWYKQDSKKFLKIMFSYNNKELIINETVPNRFSPKSPDKAHLNLHINSLELGDSAVYFCASSSQGRGAYGYTFGSGTRLTVV.

In its sample, this clonotype was seen a few times. This chain links TRBV15 with TRBJ2-4, with D unresolved. CDR1 is LNHNV, CDR2 YYDKDF, per germline (reference sequence). The CDR3 spans 13 residues. V gave up 4 bases and J gave up 9 bases, with 13 bases separating them. The CDR3 DNA sequence: TGTGCCACCAGCACGGATAAAGGTGCCATTCAGTACTTC. This codes for CATSTDKGAIQYF.

The chain recombines TRBV12-3 or TRBV12-4 with TRBJ2-1; TRBD2 agrees at 8 bases. Trimming took 3 bases from V and 9 from J; bases not matched to a gene: 7. The CDR3 sequence is 14 residues long. This CDR3 is CASSFTGGPSEQFF. CDR3 sequence (DNA): TGTGCCAGCAGTTTTACGGGAGGGCCGAGTGAGCAGTTCTTC.

The rearrangement links TRBV11-3 to TRBJ2-3, with a tentative D call TRBD2 (6 bases). The CDR3 runs 16 residues. V lost 5 bases to trimming and J lost 1 base, with 16 bases between them. Per germline, CDR1 SGHNT and CDR2 YENEEA. CDR3 residues: CASSTWEDRGTDTQYF. The CDR3 DNA reads as TGTGCCAGCAGCACGTGGGAGGACCGAGGCACAGATACGCAGTATTTT.

The chain uses TRBV20-1 and TRBJ1-6; D gene uncertain. With 6 bases removed from V and 4 bases from J, the gap between germline ends came to 13 bases. Per the germline V gene, CDR1 is DFQATT and CDR2 is SNEGSKA (reference sequence). The length of the CDR3 is 14 residues. The CDR3 nucleotides are TGCAGTGCGCCTTTAAAAGGGTATAATTCACCCCTCCACTTT. Protein: CSAPLKGYNSPLHF.

This clonotype was observed a few times. The V gene is TRBV6-2 or TRBV6-3, the J gene TRBJ2-1; 9 nucleotides agree with TRBD2. Trimming removed 0 bases from V and 8 bases from J; junction bases left unmatched: 8. CDR1 and CDR2 from the germline V gene are MNHEY and SVGEGT. The CDR3 is 16 amino acids. The CDR3 region has the DNA TGTGCCAGCAGTTACTCGGTTAGCGGGAGCGGCTATGAGCAGTTCTTC. Its protein product is CASSYSVSGSGYEQFF.